Following are 13 T cell receptor beta chains from one sample sequenced in a study of blood T cell repertoires in COVID-19. The method was immunoSEQ multiplex PCR; TCRdb's version includes in-frame clones alone and lacks a portion of them. The sample lists some 30,000 clones; around 87% were seen once. The specimen sequenced was peripheral blood. These receptors came from a man between 60 and 70 years old with active COVID-19.

The genes are TRBV9 and TRBJ2-7; TRBD1 agrees at 7 bases. Germline V CDR1 and CDR2: SGDLS, YYNGEE. The CDR3 is made up of 13 amino acids. Trimming cost V 2 bases and J 3 bases; bases outside gene matches: 2. CDR3 nucleotide sequence: TGTGCCAGCAGCGTCAGACAGGGCTACGAGCAGTACTTC. Translation: CASSVRQGYEQYF.

V gene TRBV7-8 combines with J gene TRBJ1-5; 7 bases line up with TRBD1. The germline V gene encodes CDR1 SGHVS and CDR2 FQNEAQ. The V segment lost 3 bases and the J segment 4 bases; nucleotides outside the gene matches: 6. This CDR3 has 15 amino acids. The CDR3: CASSFVSDRNQPQHF. CDR3 coding DNA: TGTGCCAGCAGCTTTGTGTCGGACAGGAATCAGCCCCAGCATTTT.

The chain carries TRBV30 and TRBJ1-2, with D maybe TRBD1 (6 bases). Germline V gene data show CDR1 as GTSNPN and CDR2 as SVGIG (reference sequence). This CDR3 has 15 amino acids. The V end was cut by 2 bases, the J end by 5 bases, with 18 bases between. CDR3 nucleotide sequence: TGTGCCTGGAGTACCCTGGGGGCAGGCTCGTATGGCTACACCTTC. This encodes CAWSTLGAGSYGYTF.

The chain couples TRBV19 to TRBJ2-5, with D possibly being TRBD2 (6 bases). Deletions cut 7 bases from V and 7 bases from J, with 16 bases between. Germline V gene sequence: CDR1 LNHDA, CDR2 SQIVND (reference sequence). This CDR3 spans 13 amino acids. DNA for the CDR3: TGTGCCAGTAAGGATCGCGGGCGGGGGACCCAGTACTTC. It encodes CASKDRGRGTQYF.

The gene calls are TRBV2 and TRBJ1-3; TRBD1 is a possible D gene (6 bases). The V end was cut by 6 bases, the J end by 2 bases, with 8 bases between. Germline values: CDR1 SNHLY, CDR2 FYNNEI. The CDR3 loop spans 13 amino acids. CDR3 sequence: CASRGQPGNTIYF. In DNA, the CDR3 is TGTGCCAGCAGAGGACAGCCTGGAAACACCATATATTTT.

J is TRBJ2-2 and V is TRBV12-5; D unresolved. Germline V gene sequence: CDR1 LGHNT, CDR2 FRNRAP. With 0 bases removed from V and 4 bases from J, the gap between germline ends came to 15 bases. This CDR3 contains 17 residues. CDR3 DNA: TGTGCTAGTGGTTTGGTTGGTGGCAGGATGCTCACCGGGGAGCTGTTTTTT. Translating gives CASGLVGGRMLTGELFF.

The gene calls are TRBV9 and TRBJ2-1, with 12 bases fitting TRBD2. The CDR3 is made up of 19 amino acids. CDR1 and CDR2 from the germline V gene are SGDLS and YYNGEE. The junction had 13 bases not matched to a gene; V was cut back by 3 bases and J by 3 bases. The CDR3 DNA reads as TGTGCCAGCAGCGCCCCGGAGGCTAGCGGGGGGGCAAGCTACAATGAGCAGTTCTTC. This codes for CASSAPEASGGASYNEQFF. The full variable domain, in which reference TRBV9 and TRBJ2-1 provide the parts outside the CDR3, is DSGVTQTPKHLITATGQRVTLRCSPRSGDLSVYWYQQSLDQGLQFLIQYYNGEERAKGNILERFSAQQFPDLHSELNLSSLELGDSALYFCASSAPEASGGASYNEQFFGPGTRLTVL.

This clone showed up just once. The genes are TRBV4-1 and TRBJ2-2; 12 nucleotides align to TRBD2. The germline V gene encodes CDR1 MGHRA and CDR2 YSYEKL. This CDR3 contains 19 residues. V shed 1 base and J 0 bases; nucleotides not matched to a gene: 6. CDR3 protein: CASSQARLAGASNTGELFF. The CDR3 bases are TGCGCCAGCAGCCAAGCCCGACTAGCGGGGGCCTCGAACACCGGGGAGCTGTTTTTT.

This clone turned up a few times. This chain joins TRBV18 and TRBJ1-2; D possibly corresponds to TRBD1 (5 bases). The length of the CDR3 is 14 residues. Germline values: CDR1 KGHSH, CDR2 LQKENI. Trimming pared 2 bases from V and 8 bases from J, leaving 15 bases between. CDR3: CASSPETRGLGYTF. CDR3 DNA: TGTGCCAGCTCACCAGAGACAAGGGGCCTGGGCTACACCTTC.

The chain is built from TRBV3-1 (or the pseudogene TRBV3-2) and TRBJ2-4; D is ambiguous. The CDR3 has 17 amino acids. CDR1 and CDR2 from the germline V gene are LGHDT and YNNKEL (reference sequence). V lost 0 bases and J 0 bases, leaving 12 bases between the germline ends. CDR3 sequence reads: CASSQDYLKLAKNIQYF. The CDR3 DNA is TGTGCCAGCAGCCAAGATTATTTGAAACTAGCCAAAAACATTCAGTACTTC.

This clone was picked up one time. This chain links TRBV19 with TRBJ1-5; 8 positions match TRBD1. V trimming: 5 bases; J trimming: 4 bases; junction bases outside the gene matches: 10. CDR1 and CDR2 from the germline V gene are LNHDA and SQIVND (reference sequence). This CDR3 is built from 16 residues. The CDR3 bases are TGTGCCAGTAGTGACCCCAGGGGGCGCCTGAATCAGCCCCAGCATTTT. Amino acid sequence: CASSDPRGRLNQPQHF.

The rearrangement uses TRBV10-3 and TRBJ2-3; D may be TRBD1 (8 bases). The V gene's germline CDR1 is ENHRY and CDR2 SYGVKD. With 0 bases removed from V and 6 bases from J, the gap between germline ends came to 16 bases. CDR3 size: 16 residues. In DNA, the CDR3 is TGTGCCATCAGTGAGTCCTCACAGGGGGGGAAGGATACGCAGTATTTT. Its protein is CAISESSQGGKDTQYF.

The chain combines TRBV21-1 with TRBJ1-1; the D call in the table, TRBD1, was not verified against the DNA. TRBV21-1 is labeled a pseudogene. The CDR3 covers 15 residues. Written as DNA, the CDR3 is TGTGCCAGCAGCAAAACCGGGACAGGGGACACTGAAGCTTTCTTT. It codes for CASSKTGTGDTEAFF.